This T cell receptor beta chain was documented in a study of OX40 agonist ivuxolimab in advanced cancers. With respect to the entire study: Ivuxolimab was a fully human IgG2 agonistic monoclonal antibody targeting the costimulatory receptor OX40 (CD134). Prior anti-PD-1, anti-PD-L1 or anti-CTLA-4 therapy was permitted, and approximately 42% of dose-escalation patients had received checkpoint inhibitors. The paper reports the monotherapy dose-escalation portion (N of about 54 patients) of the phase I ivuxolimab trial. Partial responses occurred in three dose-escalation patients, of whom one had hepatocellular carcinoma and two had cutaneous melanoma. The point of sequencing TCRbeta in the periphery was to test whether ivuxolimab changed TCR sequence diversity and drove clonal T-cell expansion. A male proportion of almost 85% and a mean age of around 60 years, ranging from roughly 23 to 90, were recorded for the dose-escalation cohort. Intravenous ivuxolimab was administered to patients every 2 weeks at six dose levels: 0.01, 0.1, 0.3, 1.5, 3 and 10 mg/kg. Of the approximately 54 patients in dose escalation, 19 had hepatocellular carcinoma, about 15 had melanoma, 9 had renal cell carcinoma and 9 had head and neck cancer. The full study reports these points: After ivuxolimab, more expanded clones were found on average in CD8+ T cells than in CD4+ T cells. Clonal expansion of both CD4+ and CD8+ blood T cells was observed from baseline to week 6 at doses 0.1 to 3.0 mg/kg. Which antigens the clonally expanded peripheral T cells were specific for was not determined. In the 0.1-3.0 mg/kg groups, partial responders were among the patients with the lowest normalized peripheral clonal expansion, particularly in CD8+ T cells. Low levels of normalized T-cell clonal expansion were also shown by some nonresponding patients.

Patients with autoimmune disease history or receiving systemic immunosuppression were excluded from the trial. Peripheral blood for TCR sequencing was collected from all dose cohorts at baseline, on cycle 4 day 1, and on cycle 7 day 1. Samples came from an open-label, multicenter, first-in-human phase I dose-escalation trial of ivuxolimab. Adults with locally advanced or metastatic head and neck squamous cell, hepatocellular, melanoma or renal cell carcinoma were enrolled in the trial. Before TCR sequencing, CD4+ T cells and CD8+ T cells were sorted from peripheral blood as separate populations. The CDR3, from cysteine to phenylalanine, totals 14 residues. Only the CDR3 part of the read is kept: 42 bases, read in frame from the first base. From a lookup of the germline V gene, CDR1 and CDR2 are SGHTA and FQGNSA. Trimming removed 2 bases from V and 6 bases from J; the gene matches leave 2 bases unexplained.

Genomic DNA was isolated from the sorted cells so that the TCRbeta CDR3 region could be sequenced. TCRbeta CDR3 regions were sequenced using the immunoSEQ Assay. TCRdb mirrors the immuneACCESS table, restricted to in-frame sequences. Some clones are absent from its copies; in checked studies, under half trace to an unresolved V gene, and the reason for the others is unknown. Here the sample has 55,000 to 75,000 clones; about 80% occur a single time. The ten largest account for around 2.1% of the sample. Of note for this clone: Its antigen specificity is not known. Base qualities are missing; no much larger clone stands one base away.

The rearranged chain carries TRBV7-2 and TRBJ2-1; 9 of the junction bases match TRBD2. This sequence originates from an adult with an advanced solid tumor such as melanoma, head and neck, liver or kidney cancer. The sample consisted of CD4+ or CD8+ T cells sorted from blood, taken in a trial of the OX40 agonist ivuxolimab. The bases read TGTGCCAGCAGCTTAAGCGGGAGGTTCAATGAGCAGTTCTTC. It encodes CASSLSGRFNEQFF.